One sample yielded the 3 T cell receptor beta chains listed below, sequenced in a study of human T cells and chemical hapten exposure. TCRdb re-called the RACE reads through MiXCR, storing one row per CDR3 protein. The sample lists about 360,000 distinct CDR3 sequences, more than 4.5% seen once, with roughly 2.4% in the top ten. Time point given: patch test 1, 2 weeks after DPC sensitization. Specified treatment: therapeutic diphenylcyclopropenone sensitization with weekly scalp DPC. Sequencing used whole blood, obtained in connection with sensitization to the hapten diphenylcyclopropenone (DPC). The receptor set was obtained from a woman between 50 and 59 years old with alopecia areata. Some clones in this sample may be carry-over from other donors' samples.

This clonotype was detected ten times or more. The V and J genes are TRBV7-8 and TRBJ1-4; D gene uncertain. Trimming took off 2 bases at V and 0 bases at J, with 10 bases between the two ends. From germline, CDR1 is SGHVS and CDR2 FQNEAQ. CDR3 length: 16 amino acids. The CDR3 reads CASSLKVRTTNEKLFF. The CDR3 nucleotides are TGTGCCAGCAGCTTAAAGGTTCGCACAACTAATGAAAAACTGTTTTTT. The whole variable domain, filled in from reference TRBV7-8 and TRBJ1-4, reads GAGVSQSPRYKVAKRGQDVALRCDPISGHVSLFWYQQALGQGPEFLTYFQNEAQLDKSGLPSDRFFAERPEGSVSTLKIQRTQQEDSAVYLCASSLKVRTTNEKLFFGSGTQLSVL.

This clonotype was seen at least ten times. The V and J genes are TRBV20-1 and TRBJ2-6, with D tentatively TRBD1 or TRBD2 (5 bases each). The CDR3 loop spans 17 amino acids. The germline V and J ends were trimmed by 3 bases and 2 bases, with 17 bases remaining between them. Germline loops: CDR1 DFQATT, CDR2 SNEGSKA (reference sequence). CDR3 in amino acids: CSARGRKGTPGANVLTF. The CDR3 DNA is TGCAGTGCTAGGGGACGGAAGGGTACCCCTGGGGCCAACGTCCTGACTTTC.

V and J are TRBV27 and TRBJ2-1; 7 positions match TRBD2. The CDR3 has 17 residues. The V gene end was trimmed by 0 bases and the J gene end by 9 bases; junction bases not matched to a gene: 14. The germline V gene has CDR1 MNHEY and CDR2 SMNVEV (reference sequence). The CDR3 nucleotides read TGTGCCAGCAGTTTATCGAGGGGACCACCCTTAGCGGGTGAGCAGTTCTTC. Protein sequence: CASSLSRGPPLAGEQFF.